This TCR beta chain comes out of a study of CD8 T cells in Susac syndrome. The CDR3 is made up of 15 amino acids. The germline V gene encodes CDR1 MNHEY and CDR2 SMNVEV (reference sequence). Deletions cut 1 base from V and 7 bases from J, with 14 bases between. Random hexamers were used to reverse transcribe roughly 0.45 to 1 ug of RNA. TCRdb reprocessed the immunoSEQ multiplex PCR reads via MiXCR and lists one record per CDR3 protein. The sample has more than 65,000 distinct CDR3 sequences; 95% are singletons. The sample holds one count of this clonotype. Sequenced sample: CD8+ T cells from PBMCs. The chain employs TRBV27 and TRBJ2-4, with D perhaps TRBD1 (5 bases). This TCR derives from a human donor with Susac syndrome. CDR3 protein: CASSLLGGPGNIQYF. The CDR3, as DNA: TGTGCCAGCAGTTTATTAGGTGGTCCAGGGAACATTCAGTACTTC.